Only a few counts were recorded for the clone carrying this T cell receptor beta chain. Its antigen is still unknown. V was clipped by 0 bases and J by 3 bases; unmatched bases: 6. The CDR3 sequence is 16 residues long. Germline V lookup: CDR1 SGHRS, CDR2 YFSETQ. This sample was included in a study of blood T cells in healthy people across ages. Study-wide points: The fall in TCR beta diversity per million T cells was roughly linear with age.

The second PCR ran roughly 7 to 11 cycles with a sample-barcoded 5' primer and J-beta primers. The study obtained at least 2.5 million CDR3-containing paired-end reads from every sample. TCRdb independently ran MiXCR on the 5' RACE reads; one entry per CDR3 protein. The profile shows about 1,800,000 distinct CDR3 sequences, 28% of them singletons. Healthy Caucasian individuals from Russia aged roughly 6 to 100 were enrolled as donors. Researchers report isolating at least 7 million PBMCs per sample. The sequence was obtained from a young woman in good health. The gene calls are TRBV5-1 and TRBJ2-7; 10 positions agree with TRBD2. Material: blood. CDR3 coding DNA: TGCGCCAGCAGCTTGGCTAGCGGGGGTAAAGGCTACGAGCAGTACTTC. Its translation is CASSLASGGKGYEQYF.